This T cell receptor beta chain was profiled in a study of technical replicates of blood from a few donors. Sequencing used immunoSEQ multiplex PCR; TCRdb keeps in-frame clones, though not all of them. Here the sample spans about 70,000 clones, approximately 97% being singletons. CDR3 length: 13 residues. Looked up from germline, CDR1 is SEHNR and CDR2 is FQNEAQ (reference sequence). V was clipped by 5 bases and J by 4 bases, with 9 bases between them. Source material: T cells isolated from PBMCs. The source is a human donor in good health. This chain uses TRBV7-9 with TRBJ1-5; unclear D gene. In DNA form, the CDR3 reads TGTGCCAGCAGCCCTAATTGGAATCAGCCCCAGCATTTT. Amino acid sequence: CASSPNWNQPQHF.